This T cell receptor beta chain appears in the sequencing data of a study of identical twins. The CDR3 covers 15 residues. The germline V gene has CDR1 DFQATT and CDR2 SNEGSKA (reference sequence). Between the trimmed V and J ends, which lost 5 bases and 4 bases, there was a span of 17 bases. One entry per CDR3 protein results from TCRdb running MiXCR on the 5' RACE reads. Among about 530,000 distinct CDR3 sequences listed, approximately 20% were seen once. These data were likewise used in another study, on yellow fever vaccine responses in identical twins.

The specimen was CD4+ T cells sorted from blood. V usage is TRBV20-1 and J usage is TRBJ2-2; D is perhaps TRBD1 (5 bases). This receptor was identified in a young woman in good health. CDR3 region: CSARYRLMGTGELFF. The CDR3 DNA sequence: TGCAGTGCTCGCTACAGGTTAATGGGCACCGGGGAGCTGTTTTTT.